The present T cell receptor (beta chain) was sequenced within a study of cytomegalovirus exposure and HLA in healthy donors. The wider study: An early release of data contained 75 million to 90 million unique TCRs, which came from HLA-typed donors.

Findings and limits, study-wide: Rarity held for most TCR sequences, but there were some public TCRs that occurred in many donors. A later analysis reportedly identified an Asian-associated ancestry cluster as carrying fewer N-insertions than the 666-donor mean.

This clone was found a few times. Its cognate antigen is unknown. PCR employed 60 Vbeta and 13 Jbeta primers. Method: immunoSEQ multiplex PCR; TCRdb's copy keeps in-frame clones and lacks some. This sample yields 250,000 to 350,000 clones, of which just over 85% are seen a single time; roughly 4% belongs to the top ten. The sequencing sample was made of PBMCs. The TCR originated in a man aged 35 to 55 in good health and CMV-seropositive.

CDR3 loop: CASSLGRGPLRSGNTIYF. The CDR3, as DNA: TGTGCCAGCAGCTTAGGCAGGGGGCCGCTCCGCTCTGGAAACACCATATATTTT. The chain combines TRBV7-6 with TRBJ1-3; 8 bases agree with TRBD1. With 1 base clipped from V and 0 bases from J, the junction kept 8 bases outside the gene matches. The CDR3 sequence is 18 residues long. In germline, CDR1 is SGHVS, CDR2 FNYEAQ.